This TCR beta chain was recovered during a study of blood T cell repertoires in COVID-19. Whole-study context: Italy, Spain and the United States were the sources of the convalescent and acute COVID-19 samples. From T cells, B-cell-depleted T cells, or PBMCs came the material, which was cDNA or gDNA.

V shed 2 bases and J shed 2 bases, with 12 bases lying between them. From germline, CDR1 is KGHDR and CDR2 SFDVKD. The CDR3 totals 15 residues. Per the authors' pipeline: Amplified reference gene primers provided the basis for estimating nucleated cell counts. Profiled with immunoSEQ multiplex PCR; TCRdb holds only in-frame clones, not every one. The V and J calls and the clone size are those of that table, but D and trimming were determined from the DNA. The repertoire includes about 210,000 clones, about 76% of them detected once, and 8.9% sits in the top ten. Assignments of participants to cohorts depended upon their own reported clinical history.

The chain employs TRBV24-1 and TRBJ2-7; no clear D gene. The source material was PBMCs or T cells enriched from blood (not recorded which). The TCR sequence derives from a woman aged 45 to 65 with acute COVID-19. The CDR3 sequence: CATSDSVGSAYEQYF. Here the CDR3 DNA reads TGTGCCACCAGTGATTCAGTCGGGTCAGCCTACGAGCAGTACTTC.